Given below is one TCR beta chain in context. The data were obtained in a study of control samples from healthy donors and cancer patients. This CDR3 spans 14 amino acids. CDR1 and CDR2 from the germline V gene are SGHDT and YYEEEE. With 0 bases removed from V and 0 bases from J, the gap between germline ends came to 7 bases. The method was immunoSEQ multiplex PCR; TCRdb's version includes in-frame clones alone and lacks a portion of them. The data show 95,000 to 130,000 clones, with roughly 92% seen just once and roughly 2.5% held by the top ten. This receptor was identified in a young man in good health. The sequenced sample was blood. The chain recombines TRBV5-6 with TRBJ2-7; the D gene is possibly TRBD2 (5 bases). CDR3 bases: TGTGCCAGCAGCTTGGCGGGGTCCTCCTACGAGCAGTACTTC. Translated: CASSLAGSSYEQYF.